This T cell receptor beta chain was sequenced during a study of yellow fever vaccine responses in identical twins. TCRdb ran MiXCR on the RT-PCR reads and lists one entry per CDR3 protein. The table lists about 23,000 distinct CDR3 sequences, over 70% of them singletons. The germline gives CDR1 MNHNS, CDR2 SASEGT. The CDR3 loop spans 12 amino acids. The V gene lost 7 bases and the J gene lost 6 bases, with 10 bases spanning the gap. The TCR was taken from a woman aged 18-29 years who received the yellow fever vaccine. This material consisted of T cells from blood (PBMCs), unsorted or a sorted subset (not recorded which), taken before or after yellow fever vaccination (not recorded which). V and J are TRBV6-1 and TRBJ2-1; D is undetermined. Written as DNA, the CDR3 is TGTGCCAGCACTGACATCTCCAATGAGCAGTTCTTC. Encoded protein: CASTDISNEQFF.